This entry describes one T cell receptor beta chain. Its specificity is unknown. During its preparation, the TCRbeta library received unique molecular identifiers. TCRdb re-analysed the PCR reads in MiXCR, keeping a single row per CDR3 protein. The sample yields 250,000 to 350,000 distinct CDR3 sequences, approximately 23% seen once. Trimming cost V 1 base and J 2 bases, with 9 bases left between them. CDR3 length: 14 residues. CDR1 is SGHDN and CDR2 is FVKESK in the germline V gene. This specimen belongs to a study of T-cell reconstitution after alpha-beta-depleted transplantation in children. Study-wide results and limits: T-cell counts and diversity at one year post-transplant came mainly from newly produced T cells. Alpha-beta T cells about two months after transplant reportedly derived from several hundred expanded graft clones.

The rearrangement uses TRBV14 and TRBJ2-7; D remains unclear. This TCR came from a male patient between 5 and 17 years old who had a stem cell transplant for acute lymphoblastic leukemia, so the T cells may come from the graft donor. Material: PBMCs, mostly from graft donor cells, obtained 180 days after TCRalphabeta/CD19-depleted stem cell transplant. CDR3 in amino acids: CASSQVYSPYEQYF. The DNA for the CDR3 is TGTGCCAGCAGCCAAGTCTACAGCCCCTACGAGCAGTACTTC.